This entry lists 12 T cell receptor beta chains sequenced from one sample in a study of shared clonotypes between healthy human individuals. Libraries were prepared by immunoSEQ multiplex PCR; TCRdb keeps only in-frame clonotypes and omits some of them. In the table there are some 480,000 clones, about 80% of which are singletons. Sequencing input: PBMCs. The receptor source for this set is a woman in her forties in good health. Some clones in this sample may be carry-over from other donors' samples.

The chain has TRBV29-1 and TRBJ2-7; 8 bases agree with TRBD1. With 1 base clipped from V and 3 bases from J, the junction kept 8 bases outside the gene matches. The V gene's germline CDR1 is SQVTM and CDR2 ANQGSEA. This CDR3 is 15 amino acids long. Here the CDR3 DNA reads TGCAGCGTTGAAGCCCGGGGACAGGACAACTACGAGCAGTACTTC. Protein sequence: CSVEARGQDNYEQYF.

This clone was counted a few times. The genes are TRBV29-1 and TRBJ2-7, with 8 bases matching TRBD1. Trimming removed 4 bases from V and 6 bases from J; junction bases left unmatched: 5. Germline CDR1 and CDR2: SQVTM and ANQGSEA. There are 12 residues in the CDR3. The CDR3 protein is CSVGTGNAEQYF. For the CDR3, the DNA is TGCAGCGTTGGGACAGGGAATGCCGAGCAGTACTTC.

CDR3 sequence reads: CASSLGQGWYEQYF. CDR3 coding DNA: TGTGCCAGCAGCTTGGGGCAGGGGTGGTACGAGCAGTACTTC. This chain connects TRBV5-8 to TRBJ2-7; perhaps TRBD1 as D (6 bases). The CDR3 is 14 amino acids. The V gene lost 0 bases and the J gene lost 4 bases, with 11 bases spanning the gap. Germline lookup yields CDR1 SGHTS and CDR2 YDEGEE.

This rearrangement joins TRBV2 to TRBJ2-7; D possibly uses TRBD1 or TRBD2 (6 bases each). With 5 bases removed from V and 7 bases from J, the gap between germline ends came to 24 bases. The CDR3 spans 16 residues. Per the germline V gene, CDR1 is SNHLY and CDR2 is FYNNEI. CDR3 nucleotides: TGTGCCAGCAGTCCCATGAGGGGGGCCTTGCAAAGTGAGCAGTACTTC. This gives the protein CASSPMRGALQSEQYF.

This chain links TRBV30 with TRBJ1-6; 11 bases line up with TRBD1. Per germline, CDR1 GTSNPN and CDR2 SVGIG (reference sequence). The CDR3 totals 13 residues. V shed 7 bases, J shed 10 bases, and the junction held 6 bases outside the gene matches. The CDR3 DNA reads TGTGCCTCCCAAGGGACAGGGGGGTCACCCCTCCACTTT. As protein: CASQGTGGSPLHF.

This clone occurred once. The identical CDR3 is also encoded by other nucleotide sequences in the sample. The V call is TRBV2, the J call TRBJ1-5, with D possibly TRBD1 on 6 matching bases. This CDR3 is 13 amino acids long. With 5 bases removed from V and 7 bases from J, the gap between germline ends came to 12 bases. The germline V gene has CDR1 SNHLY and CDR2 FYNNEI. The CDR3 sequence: CASSWGLEQPQHF. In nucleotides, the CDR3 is TGTGCCAGCAGTTGGGGGCTGGAGCAGCCCCAGCATTTT. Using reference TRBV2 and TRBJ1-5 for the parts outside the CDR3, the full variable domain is EPEVTQTPSHQVTQMGQEVILRCVPISNHLYFYWYRQILGQKVEFLVSFYNNEISEKSEIFDDQFSVERPDGSNFTLKIRSTKLEDSAMYFCASSWGLEQPQHFGDGTRLSIL.

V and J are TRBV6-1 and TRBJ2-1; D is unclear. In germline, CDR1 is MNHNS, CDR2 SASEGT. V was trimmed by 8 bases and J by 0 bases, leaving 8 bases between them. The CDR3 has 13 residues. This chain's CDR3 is CASDLSSYNEQFF. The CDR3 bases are TGTGCCAGCGATTTAAGCTCCTACAATGAGCAGTTCTTC.

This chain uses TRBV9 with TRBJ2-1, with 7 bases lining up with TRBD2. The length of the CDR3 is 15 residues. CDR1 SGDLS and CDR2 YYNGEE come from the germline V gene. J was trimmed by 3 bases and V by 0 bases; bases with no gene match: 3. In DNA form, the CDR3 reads TGTGCCAGCAGCGTAGGTGGCGGGAGCTACAATGAGCAGTTCTTC. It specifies CASSVGGGSYNEQFF. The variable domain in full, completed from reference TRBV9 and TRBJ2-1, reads DSGVTQTPKHLITATGQRVTLRCSPRSGDLSVYWYQQSLDQGLQFLIQYYNGEERAKGNILERFSAQQFPDLHSELNLSSLELGDSALYFCASSVGGGSYNEQFFGPGTRLTVL.

In nucleotides, the CDR3 is TGCGCCAGCAGCTTCGGGGGGAGCAATCAGCCCCAGCATTTT. It translates to CASSFGGSNQPQHF. The J gene is TRBJ1-5, the V gene TRBV5-1; D is perhaps TRBD1 (5 bases). This CDR3 is built from 14 residues. V lost 2 bases to trimming and J lost 1 base, with 7 bases between them. Germline V gene sequence: CDR1 SGHRS, CDR2 YFSETQ.

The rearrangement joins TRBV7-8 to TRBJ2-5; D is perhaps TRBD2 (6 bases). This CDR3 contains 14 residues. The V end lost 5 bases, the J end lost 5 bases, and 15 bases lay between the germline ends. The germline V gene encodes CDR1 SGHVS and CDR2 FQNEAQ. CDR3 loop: CASSPGAGRETQYF. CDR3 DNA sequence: TGTGCCAGCAGCCCCGGGGCGGGGAGGGAGACCCAGTACTTC. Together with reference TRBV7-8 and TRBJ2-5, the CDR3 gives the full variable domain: GAGVSQSPRYKVAKRGQDVALRCDPISGHVSLFWYQQALGQGPEFLTYFQNEAQLDKSGLPSDRFFAERPEGSVSTLKIQRTQQEDSAVYLCASSPGAGRETQYFGPGTRLLVL.

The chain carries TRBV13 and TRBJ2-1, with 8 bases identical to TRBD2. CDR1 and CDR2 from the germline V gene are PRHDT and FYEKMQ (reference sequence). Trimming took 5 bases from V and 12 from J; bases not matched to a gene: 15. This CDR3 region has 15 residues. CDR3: CASSPEASGSWGQFF. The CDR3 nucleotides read TGTGCCAGCAGCCCCGAGGCCAGCGGGAGTTGGGGGCAGTTCTTC.

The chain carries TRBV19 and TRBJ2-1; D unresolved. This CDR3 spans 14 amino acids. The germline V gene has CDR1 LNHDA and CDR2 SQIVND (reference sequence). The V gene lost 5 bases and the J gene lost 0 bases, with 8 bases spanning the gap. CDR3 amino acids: CASSSGLSYNEQFF. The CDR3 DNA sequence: TGTGCCAGTAGTTCCGGGCTCTCCTACAATGAGCAGTTCTTC.